This entry features one T cell receptor (beta chain) sequence. The method was immunoSEQ multiplex PCR; TCRdb's version includes in-frame clones alone and lacks a portion of them. The sample lists around 130,000 clones, 80% to 95% seen once, with approximately 3.1% in the top ten. The source of the sample is a study of T cell responses to AZD1222 COVID-19 vaccine. This CDR3 is built from 14 residues. The junction had 2 bases not matched to a gene; V was cut back by 2 bases and J by 2 bases. Germline-derived CDR1 and CDR2 are MNHEY and SVGAGI. The sequencing here drew on peripheral blood, taken on day 0 of AZD1222 vaccination. This TCR was sampled from an adult in good health. V usage is TRBV6-5 and J usage is TRBJ2-5; the match to TRBD1 covers 7 bases. Written as DNA, the CDR3 is TGTGCCAGCAGTTACGGGACAGCTCAAGAGACCCAGTACTTC. Translated: CASSYGTAQETQYF.